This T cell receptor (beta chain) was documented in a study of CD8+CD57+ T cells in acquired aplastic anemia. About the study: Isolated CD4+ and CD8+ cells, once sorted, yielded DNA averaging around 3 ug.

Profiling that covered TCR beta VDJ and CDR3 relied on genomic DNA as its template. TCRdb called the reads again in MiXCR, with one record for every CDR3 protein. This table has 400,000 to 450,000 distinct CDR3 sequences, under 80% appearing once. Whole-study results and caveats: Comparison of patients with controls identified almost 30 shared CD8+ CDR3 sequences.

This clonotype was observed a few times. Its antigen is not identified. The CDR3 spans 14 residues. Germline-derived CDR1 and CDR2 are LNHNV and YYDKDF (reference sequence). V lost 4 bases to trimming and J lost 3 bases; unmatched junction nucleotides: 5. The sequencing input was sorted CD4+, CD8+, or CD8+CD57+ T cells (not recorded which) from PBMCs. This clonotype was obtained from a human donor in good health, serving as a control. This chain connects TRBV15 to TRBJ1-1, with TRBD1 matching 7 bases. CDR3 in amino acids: CATSTRQGDTEAFF. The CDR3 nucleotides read TGTGCCACCAGCACGCGACAGGGCGACACTGAAGCTTTCTTT.